Listed here are 8 T cell receptor beta chains from one sample, sequenced in a study of CD8+ T cells in alopecia areata. Sequencing relied on a cDNA template that was reverse transcribed from extracted RNA. Using immunoSEQ multiplex PCR, the repertoire was profiled, and TCRdb retains in-frame clones only, with some absent. The top ten hold around 2.7% of the sample, which has about 120,000 clones, 55% to 65% seen once. The source material was CD4+ T cells sorted from blood. Receptors originate from a human donor in good health.

The CDR3 spells CASSFSSGDEQYF. The CDR3 DNA reads as TGTGCCAGCAGCTTTAGTAGCGGGGACGAGCAGTACTTC. The chain combines TRBV11-3 with TRBJ2-7; 8 nucleotides line up with TRBD2. The V gene end was trimmed by 3 bases and the J gene end by 5 bases; junction bases not matched to a gene: 3. Germline loops: CDR1 SGHNT, CDR2 YENEEA. There are 13 residues in the CDR3. Filled out from reference TRBV11-3 and TRBJ2-7, the complete variable domain reads EAGVVQSPRYKIIEKKQPVAFWCNPISGHNTLYWYLQNLGQGPELLIRYENEEAVDDSQLPKDRFSAERLKGVDSTLKIQPAELGDSAVYLCASSFSSGDEQYFGPGTRLTVT.

The chain carries TRBV25-1 and TRBJ2-3, with D uncertain. This CDR3 spans 12 amino acids. Deletions cut 2 bases from V and 4 bases from J, with 4 bases between. Germline CDR1 is MGHDK and CDR2 is SYGVNS. CDR3 protein: CASSEGPDTQYF. In DNA, the CDR3 is TGTGCCAGCAGTGAAGGCCCAGATACGCAGTATTTT.

V and J are TRBV29-1 and TRBJ2-1; D is unclear. V shed 7 bases and J shed 10 bases, with 11 bases lying between them. The CDR3 totals 10 residues. CDR1 SQVTM and CDR2 ANQGSEA come from the germline V gene. As DNA, the CDR3 is TGCAGCGCCCTTTTCCTGGAGCAGTTCTTC. This gives the protein CSALFLEQFF.

CDR3 protein: CASSLVADTQYF. In DNA form, the CDR3 reads TGCGCCAGCAGCTTGGTGGCAGATACGCAGTATTTT. This chain links TRBV5-1 with TRBJ2-3; no definite D call. CDR3 length equals 12 residues. Trimming stripped 0 bases from V and 4 bases from J, with 3 bases between. Germline V gene lookup returns CDR1 SGHRS and CDR2 YFSETQ.

This clone was recorded a few times. The chain has TRBV7-7 and TRBJ2-7; tentative D call: TRBD1 (6 bases). Between the trimmed V and J ends, which lost 5 bases and 8 bases, there was a span of 22 bases. CDR3 length: 15 residues. Germline assignment: CDR1 SSHAT and CDR2 FNYEAQ (reference sequence). Here the CDR3 reads CASSPIPGTTVKQYF. In DNA, the CDR3 is TGTGCCAGCAGCCCGATCCCGGGGACAACGGTCAAGCAGTACTTC.

The chain recombines TRBV28 with TRBJ1-1; D perhaps matches TRBD1 (5 bases). Trimming shortened V by 7 bases and J by 10 bases, and 13 bases separated the two germline ends. Germline assignment: CDR1 MDHEN and CDR2 SYDVKM. CDR3 size: 11 residues. The CDR3 nucleotides are TGTGCCAGCAAGGGGAGAGACAGAGCTTTCTTT. It yields the protein CASKGRDRAFF.

The chain links TRBV30 to TRBJ1-2; D uncertain. Per the germline V gene, CDR1 is GTSNPN and CDR2 is SVGIG (reference sequence). Trimming left V 6 bases short and J 1 base short, with 15 bases between. The CDR3 has 14 amino acids. CDR3 sequence: CACPPRAINYGYTF. The CDR3 region has the DNA TGTGCCTGCCCCCCCCGGGCGATTAACTATGGCTACACCTTC.

This clone was counted a few times. CDR3 amino acids: CAWSGEGRVYTQPQHF. Written as DNA, the CDR3 is TGTGCCTGGAGCGGGGAGGGCAGGGTCTACACTCAGCCCCAGCATTTT. The chain employs TRBV30 and TRBJ1-5; tentatively, D is TRBD1 (5 bases). The V gene's germline CDR1 is GTSNPN and CDR2 SVGIG (reference sequence). The CDR3 runs to 16 residues. V lost 3 bases and J lost 6, with 21 bases in between.